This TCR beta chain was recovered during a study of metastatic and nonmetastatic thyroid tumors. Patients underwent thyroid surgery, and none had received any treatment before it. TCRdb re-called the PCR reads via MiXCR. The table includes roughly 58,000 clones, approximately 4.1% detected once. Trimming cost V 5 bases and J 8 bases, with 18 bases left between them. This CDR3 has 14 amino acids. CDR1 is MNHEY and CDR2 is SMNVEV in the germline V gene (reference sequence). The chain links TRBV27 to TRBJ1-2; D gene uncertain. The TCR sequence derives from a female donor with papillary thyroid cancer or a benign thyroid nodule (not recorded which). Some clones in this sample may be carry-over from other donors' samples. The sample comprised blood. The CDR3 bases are TGTGCCAGCAGTCCACGTACCGCAGGAGGGGGCTACACCTTC. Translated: CASSPRTAGGGYTF.